The rows below give T cell receptor beta chains drawn from one sample of a study of blood T cells in healthy people across ages. In TCRdb, the 5' RACE reads were re-called with MiXCR into one record per CDR3 protein. Altogether about 1 million distinct CDR3 sequences are present, 35% to 55% being singletons, with the ten largest covering approximately 19%. The sequenced material came from blood. The receptors derive from a woman in her sixties in good health. CDR3s include the opening cysteine and the closing phenylalanine or tryptophan. The order of the fields is CDR3 protein, CDR3 DNA, clone size, V gene, J gene, D gene. The D gene is left open where the match is weak. Part of the rows lack a size; the others show once, few, many or a class for expanded clones.

CDR3: CASRAGSIRGEQYF
DNA: TGTGCCAGCAGGGCCGGGTCGATAAGAGGGGAGCAGTACTTC
size: few
V: TRBV28
J: TRBJ2-7
D: .

CDR3: CASSLVGGVDNEQFF
DNA: TGTGCCAGCAGCTTAGTTGGAGGCGTAGACAATGAGCAGTTCTTC
size: .
V: TRBV11-3
J: TRBJ2-1
D: .

CDR3: CASSGTGGVIDEQFF
DNA: TGTGCCAGCTCCGGGACAGGGGGGGTGATAGATGAGCAGTTCTTC
size: .
V: TRBV6-1
J: TRBJ2-1
D: TRBD1

CDR3: CASSERTGVNYGYTF
DNA: TGTGCCAGCAGTGAAAGGACAGGAGTCAACTATGGCTACACCTTC
size: .
V: TRBV6-1
J: TRBJ1-2
D: TRBD1

CDR3: CSAREVMGTSAYNEQYF
DNA: TGCAGTGCTAGAGAGGTGATGGGGACTAGCGCCTATAATGAGCAGTACTTC
size: .
V: TRBV20-1
J: TRBJ2-7
D: TRBD2

CDR3: CASSLYGQGENEQFF
DNA: TGTGCCAGCAGCTTATACGGACAGGGCGAAAATGAGCAGTTCTTC
size: .
V: TRBV11-2
J: TRBJ2-1
D: TRBD1

CDR3: CASSFPGTDLYGQFF
DNA: TGTGCCAGCAGTTTTCCCGGGACAGACCTTTATGGGCAGTTCTTC
size: .
V: TRBV12-3/TRBV12-4
J: TRBJ2-1
D: TRBD1

CDR3: CATRPTGSTEAFF
DNA: TGTGCCACCAGGCCGACAGGGAGCACTGAAGCTTTCTTT
size: .
V: TRBV24-1
J: TRBJ1-1
D: TRBD1

CDR3: CSRRGASTDTQYF
DNA: TGCAGCCGCCGCGGAGCTAGCACAGATACGCAGTATTTT
size: .
V: TRBV20-1
J: TRBJ2-3
D: .

CDR3: CASSNGARTNEQYF
DNA: TGTGCCAGCAGCAATGGAGCGAGGACTAACGAGCAGTACTTC
size: .
V: TRBV3-1
J: TRBJ2-7
D: .

CDR3: CASNRAGTKGRTDTQYF
DNA: TGTGCCAGCAATAGAGCCGGGACTAAGGGGCGCACAGATACGCAGTATTTT
size: .
V: TRBV2
J: TRBJ2-3
D: TRBD2

CDR3: CSARAGRDRGLGEQYF
DNA: TGCAGTGCCCGGGCGGGCCGTGACAGGGGCTTAGGGGAGCAGTACTTC
size: few
V: TRBV20-1
J: TRBJ2-7
D: TRBD1

CDR3: CASSYTGPRKTQYF
DNA: TGTGCCAGCAGTTACACGGGCCCCAGAAAAACCCAGTACTTC
size: .
V: TRBV6-5
J: TRBJ2-7
D: .

CDR3: CASSDRESYEQYF
DNA: TGTGCCAGCAGCGACAGGGAATCCTACGAGCAGTACTTC
size: .
V: TRBV2
J: TRBJ2-7
D: TRBD1

CDR3: CASSPPSGSVQETQYF
DNA: TGTGCCAGCAGCCCCCCTAGCGGGAGTGTCCAAGAGACCCAGTACTTC
size: .
V: TRBV27
J: TRBJ2-5
D: TRBD2